Listed below are T cell receptor beta chains from one sample, sequenced in a study of shared clonotypes between healthy human individuals. Sequencing used immunoSEQ multiplex PCR; TCRdb keeps in-frame clones, though not all of them. Among 1.6 million or so clones listed, roughly 98.5% were seen once. Sequencing used naive CD4+ T cells sorted from blood. The receptor source for this set is a man aged 25 to 40 in good health. Both conserved end residues are part of each CDR3. D genes are given only for firm matches. Size tells how often a clone was seen (once, few, many) or the class of an expanded clone, and some rows leave it out.

V	size	J	D	CDR3	DNA
TRBV6-6	.	TRBJ2-2	.	CASSYSQNTGELFF	TGTGCCAGCAGTTACTCACAGAACACCGGGGAGCTGTTTTTT
TRBV6-5	.	TRBJ2-6	.	CASSEFSGANVLTF	TGTGCCAGCAGTGAGTTTTCTGGGGCCAACGTCCTGACTTTC
TRBV11-2	.	TRBJ2-2	TRBD2	CASSLVWASGSRDTGELFF	TGTGCCAGCAGCTTAGTTTGGGCTAGCGGGAGTAGGGACACCGGGGAGCTGTTTTTT
TRBV12-5	.	TRBJ2-5	TRBD2	CASGDFSSGMLGQETQYF	TGTGCTAGTGGTGACTTCTCTAGCGGGATGCTCGGTCAAGAGACCCAGTACTTC
TRBV6-1	.	TRBJ1-1	.	CASSEFGTAGLQNTEAFF	TGTGCCAGCAGTGAATTTGGGACGGCCGGTTTACAAAACACTGAAGCTTTCTTT
TRBV5-8	.	TRBJ2-1	TRBD1	CASSLGTGSYNEQFF	TGTGCCAGCAGCCTAGGGACAGGGTCCTACAATGAGCAGTTCTTC
TRBV6-1	.	TRBJ2-5	.	CASSVRTEYQETQYF	TGTGCCAGCAGTGTACGGACGGAATACCAAGAGACCCAGTACTTC
TRBV7-3	once	TRBJ2-1	.	CASSSRRGGYNEQFF	TGTGCCAGCAGTTCGCGCAGGGGAGGATACAATGAGCAGTTCTTC
TRBV28	.	TRBJ2-7	.	CASSHRGGGIYEQYF	TGTGCCAGCAGCCACAGGGGGGGTGGGATCTACGAGCAGTACTTC
TRBV5-4	.	TRBJ2-1	.	CASSFLQRDTGEQFF	TGTGCCAGCAGCTTCCTTCAGAGGGATACGGGTGAGCAGTTCTTC
TRBV11-2	.	TRBJ2-1	.	CASSLGWDTDEQFF	TGTGCCAGCAGCTTAGGGTGGGATACCGATGAGCAGTTCTTC
TRBV30	.	TRBJ1-5	.	CAWSDPGVRNQPQHF	TGTGCCTGGAGCGATCCCGGGGTCCGTAATCAGCCCCAGCATTTT
TRBV6-5	.	TRBJ2-5	.	CASSPVGARETQYF	TGTGCCAGCAGTCCGGTGGGGGCCCGGGAGACCCAGTACTTC
TRBV27	.	TRBJ2-1	.	CASSRDFSNEQFF	TGTGCCAGCAGTCGGGATTTCAGCAATGAGCAGTTCTTC
TRBV5-4	.	TRBJ1-4	TRBD1	CASSFGQGNEKLFF	TGTGCCAGCAGCTTTGGACAGGGAAATGAAAAACTGTTTTTT
TRBV19	.	TRBJ2-7	.	CASSSSYEQYF	TGTGCCAGTAGTAGTTCCTACGAGCAGTACTTC
TRBV2	.	TRBJ2-7	.	CATKELGYEQYF	TGTGCCACAAAAGAGCTTGGATACGAGCAGTACTTC
TRBV14	.	TRBJ2-1	TRBD2	CASSGLAVNNEQFF	TGTGCCAGCAGCGGACTAGCGGTTAACAATGAGCAGTTCTTC
TRBV7-2	once	TRBJ1-3	.	CASSFRDSGNTIYF	TGTGCCAGCAGCTTCCGGGACTCTGGAAACACCATATATTTT
TRBV27	.	TRBJ2-5	.	CASSPFVGWGQETQYF	TGTGCCAGCAGCCCTTTTGTGGGGTGGGGGCAAGAGACCCAGTACTTC
TRBV7-8	.	TRBJ2-7	TRBD2	CASSLDVGGPTLPYEQYF	TGTGCCAGCAGCTTAGATGTGGGAGGGCCCACTCTACCCTACGAGCAGTACTTC
TRBV7-2	.	TRBJ2-5	TRBD2	CASSLVAGGETQYF	TGTGCCAGCAGCTTGGTAGCGGGAGGAGAGACCCAGTACTTC
TRBV6-5	.	TRBJ2-2	.	CASSYSTGGTGELFF	TGTGCCAGCAGTTACTCTACGGGCGGAACCGGGGAGCTGTTTTTT
TRBV13	few	TRBJ1-2	.	CASSSRSDMVGYTF	TGTGCCAGCAGTTCCCGCTCTGATATGGTTGGCTACACCTTC
TRBV4-1	once	TRBJ1-2	.	CASSQDGGKNYGYTF	TGCGCCAGCAGCCAAGATGGAGGGAAGAACTATGGCTACACCTTC
TRBV11-3	.	TRBJ2-7	.	CASSLETGAGEQYF	TGTGCCAGCAGCTTAGAGACAGGTGCCGGCGAGCAGTACTTC
TRBV6-6	.	TRBJ2-7	TRBD2	CASDGTSGRDSYEQYF	TGTGCCAGCGACGGAACTAGCGGGAGGGACTCCTACGAGCAGTACTTC